The 24 T cell receptor beta chains given below trace back to one sample, sequenced in a study of cytomegalovirus exposure and HLA in healthy donors. PCR used 60 Vbeta primers and 13 Jbeta primers. Sequencing used immunoSEQ multiplex PCR; TCRdb keeps in-frame clones, though not all of them. The sample holds tens of thousands of clones, nearly 80% seen once. What was sequenced was PBMCs. These receptors originate from a man between 35 and 55 years old in good health and CMV-seronegative.

V and J are TRBV5-6 and TRBJ2-2, with 7 bases identical to TRBD1. Germline V gene data show CDR1 as SGHDT and CDR2 as YYEEEE. The CDR3 has 15 amino acids. Germline trimming cut 1 base from V and 6 bases from J; bases unmatched to any gene: 6. The chain's CDR3 is CASSLRDSGSGELFF. DNA of the CDR3: TGTGCCAGCAGCTTGAGGGACAGCGGTTCCGGGGAGCTGTTTTTT.

The chain is built from TRBV18 and TRBJ2-3, with a weak D call TRBD2 (5 bases). CDR1 is KGHSH and CDR2 is LQKENI in the germline V gene. The CDR3 runs to 16 residues. Trimming shortened V by 0 bases and J by 4 bases, and 14 bases separated the two germline ends. In nucleotides, the CDR3 is TGTGCCAGCTCACCACCCGTGGACTGGTACTCAGATACGCAGTATTTT. Residues: CASSPPVDWYSDTQYF. Drawing the rest from reference TRBV18 and TRBJ2-3, the complete variable domain is NAGVMQNPRHLVRRRGQEARLRCSPMKGHSHVYWYRQLPEEGLKFMVYLQKENIIDESGMPKERFSAEFPKEGPSILRIQQVVRGDSAAYFCASSPPVDWYSDTQYFGPGTRLTVL.

This chain links TRBV7-2 with TRBJ1-5; D call uncertain. Trimming removed 2 bases at V and 4 bases at J, with 6 bases between. Germline lookup yields CDR1 SGHTA and CDR2 FQGNSA. This CDR3 is built from 13 residues. CDR3 sequence: CASSLFLNQPQHF. The CDR3 DNA reads TGTGCCAGCAGCTTATTCCTGAATCAGCCCCAGCATTTT.

This chain connects TRBV2 to TRBJ2-7, with 10 bases that match TRBD2. The germline CDR1 and CDR2 sequences are SNHLY and FYNNEI. The CDR3 spans 15 residues. After removal of 8 bases from V and 5 bases from J, the junction contained 12 bases not matched to a gene. In nucleotides, the CDR3 is TGTGCCAGCTTTCGGGCTAGCGGGAGTCAGAACGAGCAGTACTTC. Protein sequence: CASFRASGSQNEQYF.

This chain joins TRBV5-1 and TRBJ2-2; D gene ambiguous. The CDR3 is 17 amino acids. V dropped 4 bases and J dropped 2 bases, with 18 bases sitting between them. Germline assignment: CDR1 SGHRS and CDR2 YFSETQ. The CDR3 sequence is CASSPGVSLSNTGELFF. CDR3 sequence (DNA): TGCGCCAGCAGCCCTGGAGTCAGTTTAAGTAACACCGGGGAGCTGTTTTTT.

This clone came up once. This chain links TRBV28 with TRBJ2-1; 9 bases fit TRBD2. Looked up from germline, CDR1 is MDHEN and CDR2 is SYDVKM. V gave up 6 bases and J gave up 10 bases; unmatched junction bases: 4. The length of the CDR3 is 12 residues. This CDR3 reads CASRIAGEEQFF. CDR3 nucleotides: TGTGCCAGCAGAATAGCGGGAGAAGAGCAGTTCTTC.

The J gene is TRBJ2-2, the V gene TRBV28; D gene unclear. There are 14 residues in the CDR3. With 3 bases removed from V and 5 bases from J, the gap between germline ends came to 10 bases. Germline V gene data show CDR1 as MDHEN and CDR2 as SYDVKM. As DNA, the CDR3 is TGTGCCAGCAGTTTTCCCGCGTCAACCGGGGAGCTGTTTTTT. Amino acid sequence: CASSFPASTGELFF. Looking up the rest from reference TRBV28 and TRBJ2-2 gives the full variable domain: DVKVTQSSRYLVKRTGEKVFLECVQDMDHENMFWYRQDPGLGLRLIYFSYDVKMKEKGDIPEGYSVSREKKERFSLILESASTNQTSMYLCASSFPASTGELFFGEGSRLTVL.

This sequence joins TRBV29-1 and TRBJ2-1; TRBD2 matches at 10 bases. V shed 8 bases, J shed 3 bases, and the junction held 4 bases outside the gene matches. The germline gives CDR1 SQVTM, CDR2 ANQGSEA. The CDR3 is 13 amino acids. In DNA, the CDR3 is TGCAGCTGGGCTAGCGGGAGCTACAATGAGCAGTTCTTC. It yields the protein CSWASGSYNEQFF.

This CDR3 is CASSVAGYGSYNEQFF. The DNA of the CDR3 is TGTGCCAGCAGCGTAGCCGGGTACGGCTCCTACAATGAGCAGTTCTTC. The chain couples TRBV9 to TRBJ2-1; no reliable D call. Germline V gives CDR1 SGDLS, CDR2 YYNGEE. With 0 bases removed from V and 0 bases from J, the gap between germline ends came to 10 bases. The CDR3 loop spans 16 amino acids.

The chain recombines TRBV6-6 with TRBJ2-7; 7 bases fit TRBD1. The V gene end was trimmed by 5 bases and the J gene end by 3 bases; junction bases not matched to a gene: 13. The CDR3 consists of 16 residues. The V gene's germline CDR1 is MNHNY and CDR2 SVGAGI (reference sequence). CDR3 sequence reads: CASSQTVTGSLYEQYF. Here the CDR3 DNA reads TGTGCCAGCAGTCAGACCGTGACAGGGTCTCTCTACGAGCAGTACTTC.

V is TRBV19 and J is TRBJ2-1; TRBD1 matches 7 bases. Germline V gene lookup returns CDR1 LNHDA and CDR2 SQIVND (reference sequence). The CDR3 has 17 residues. J was trimmed by 2 bases and V by 0 bases; bases with no gene match: 7. The CDR3 DNA is TGTGCCAGTAGTATAGAAGGGGGCATCGGAACCTACAATGAGCAGTTCTTC. Its translation: CASSIEGGIGTYNEQFF.

Written as DNA, the CDR3 is TGTGCCAGCACCCCTGGATGGGGGCGCCCCGGGGAGCTGTTTTTT. Its protein is CASTPGWGRPGELFF. The chain couples TRBV6-5 to TRBJ2-2; perhaps TRBD1 as D (6 bases). V lost 7 bases, J lost 6 bases, and 18 bases lay in between. The length of the CDR3 is 15 residues. Germline assignment: CDR1 MNHEY and CDR2 SVGAGI.

This chain links TRBV6-5 with TRBJ2-1, with TRBD2 identical over 8 bases. Trimming at V came to 6 bases and at J to 7 bases, leaving 11 bases not matched to a gene. Per germline, CDR1 MNHEY and CDR2 SVGAGI. The CDR3 is 15 residues long. The CDR3 nucleotides are TGTGCCAGCAGAGCCGGGACTAGAAAGTCGAATGAGCAGTTCTTC. Protein: CASRAGTRKSNEQFF.

The CDR3 DNA reads TGTGCCAGCAGTGGTTCAACTGAAGCTTTCTTT. It specifies CASSGSTEAFF. The V call is TRBV2, the J call TRBJ1-1, with no clear D. V was shortened by 4 bases and J by 5 bases, with 5 bases between the two germline ends. CDR1 is SNHLY, CDR2 FYNNEI, per germline. CDR3 length: 11 residues.

V and J are TRBV30 and TRBJ2-4, with 12 bases matching TRBD2. Trimming cost V 3 bases and J 0 bases; bases outside gene matches: 0. The CDR3 length is 15 residues. The germline V gene has CDR1 GTSNPN and CDR2 SVGIG (reference sequence). The CDR3 DNA sequence: TGTGCCTGGAGGGGACTAGCGGGAGCCAAAAACATTCAGTACTTC. Protein product: CAWRGLAGAKNIQYF.

This rearrangement joins TRBV5-1 to TRBJ2-3, with D unresolved. V lost 0 bases and J lost 2, with 10 bases in between. This CDR3 comprises 15 residues. Germline CDR1 and CDR2: SGHRS and YFSETQ. The CDR3 bases are TGCGCCAGCAGCTTGGCCCGCAGCGACACAGATACGCAGTATTTT. This codes for CASSLARSDTDTQYF.

The chain links TRBV29-1 to TRBJ1-1; TRBD1 might be the D (5 bases). This CDR3 contains 11 residues. Trimming took 7 bases from V and 1 from J, leaving 7 bases between them. The germline V gene encodes CDR1 SQVTM and CDR2 ANQGSEA. The CDR3 reads CSARENTEAFF. The CDR3 DNA follows: TGCAGCGCCAGGGAGAACACTGAAGCTTTCTTT. Full variable domain (missing parts from reference TRBV29-1 and TRBJ1-1): SAVISQKPSRDICQRGTSLTIQCQVDSQVTMMFWYRQQPGQSLTLIATANQGSEATYESGFVIDKFPISRPNLTFSTLTVSNMSPEDSSIYLCSARENTEAFFGQGTRLTVV.

The rearrangement links TRBV10-3 to TRBJ2-4; TRBD1 matches at 7 bases. The CDR3 is 15 residues long. Germline CDR1 is ENHRY and CDR2 is SYGVKD. V shed 4 bases, J shed 3 bases, and the junction held 6 bases outside the gene matches. The CDR3 spells CAISGGRGNKNIQYF. Here the CDR3 DNA reads TGTGCCATCAGTGGGGGCAGGGGGAACAAAAACATTCAGTACTTC.

The J gene is TRBJ1-2, the V gene TRBV10-3; D is undetermined. V gave up 9 bases and J gave up 7 bases, with 18 bases separating them. CDR3 size: 13 residues. Germline CDR1 reads ENHRY; CDR2 reads SYGVKD. The DNA for the CDR3 is TGTGCCATTGGAGGACGGTCTACGGGTGGCTACACCTTC. Translation gives CAIGGRSTGGYTF.

The V call is TRBV6-6, the J call TRBJ1-3; 8 nucleotides match TRBD1. J gave up 3 bases and V 1 base, and 5 bases lay outside the gene matches. CDR1 is MNHNY and CDR2 is SVGAGI in the germline V gene (reference sequence). The CDR3 spans 16 residues. The CDR3 bases are TGTGCCAGCAGTTACTTAGGACAGGGTGGTGGAAACACCATATATTTT. It is translated as CASSYLGQGGGNTIYF.

The chain couples TRBV7-2 to TRBJ2-3; D not certain. Germline CDR1 is SGHTA and CDR2 is FQGNSA. This CDR3 has 13 residues. Trimming removed 1 base at V and 3 bases at J, with 5 bases between. In DNA form, the CDR3 reads TGTGCCAGCAGCTTAGACTTGACAGATACGCAGTATTTT. Its protein product is CASSLDLTDTQYF.

V and J are TRBV28 and TRBJ1-5; TRBD1 aligns across 7 bases. This CDR3 spans 14 amino acids. The germline V gene encodes CDR1 MDHEN and CDR2 SYDVKM. The V gene end was trimmed by 5 bases and the J gene end by 2 bases; junction bases not matched to a gene: 3. The CDR3 sequence: CASSRGRGNQPQHF. The CDR3 DNA reads TGTGCCAGCAGTAGGGGGCGAGGCAATCAGCCCCAGCATTTT.

This clone appeared a single time. V and J are TRBV4-1 and TRBJ2-1; D is ambiguous. Trimming shortened V by 2 bases and J by 10 bases, and 9 bases separated the two germline ends. The length of the CDR3 is 12 residues. From germline, CDR1 is MGHRA and CDR2 YSYEKL. This CDR3 is CASSQTENEQFF. DNA of the CDR3: TGCGCCAGCAGCCAAACAGAGAACGAGCAGTTCTTC.

The chain uses TRBV28 and TRBJ2-1; TRBD2 is a possible D gene (6 bases). Trimming took off 7 bases at V and 0 bases at J, with 13 bases between the two ends. The CDR3 has 15 residues. CDR1 MDHEN and CDR2 SYDVKM come from the germline V gene. The CDR3 DNA follows: TGTGCCAGCACTATTGGCGGGAACTCCTACAATGAGCAGTTCTTC. Translation: CASTIGGNSYNEQFF.